The 29 T cell receptor beta chains presented below share a single source sample, sequenced in a study of blood T cell repertoires in COVID-19. Sequencing was performed with immunoSEQ multiplex PCR; in TCRdb, only in-frame clones are kept and a portion is missing. In the table there are roughly 14,000 clones, around 91% of which are singletons. Input material: peripheral blood. These receptors all stem from a man over 45 with active COVID-19.

The rearrangement uses TRBV11-1 and TRBJ1-5; D might be TRBD1 (5 bases). V was pared by 5 bases and J by 6 bases, with 11 bases between. Germline V gene sequence: CDR1 SGHAT, CDR2 FQDESV (reference sequence). CDR3 size: 13 residues. CDR3 region: CASSLREGQPQHF. The CDR3 DNA follows: TGTGCCAGCAGCCTCAGGGAGGGTCAGCCCCAGCATTTT.

The chain combines TRBV6-4 with TRBJ2-2, with 12 bases identical to TRBD1. The junction had 8 bases not matched to a gene; V was cut back by 5 bases and J by 7 bases. Germline V CDR1 and CDR2: MRHNA, SNTAGT. CDR3 length: 16 amino acids. CDR3: CASSLPGQGADGELFF. The CDR3 DNA sequence: TGTGCCAGCAGTCTCCCGGGACAGGGGGCGGACGGGGAGCTGTTTTTT.

The CDR3 loop is CASSLQARNSPLHF. CDR3 DNA sequence: TGTGCCAGCAGCTTACAGGCAAGGAATTCACCCCTCCACTTT. The chain couples TRBV7-2 to TRBJ1-6; D gene uncertain. The CDR3 has 14 residues. V gave up 2 bases and J gave up 7 bases, with 9 bases separating them. Germline V lookup: CDR1 SGHTA, CDR2 FQGNSA. Supplemented by reference TRBV7-2 and TRBJ1-6, the full variable domain reads GAGVSQSPSNKVTEKGKDVELRCDPISGHTALYWYRQSLGQGLEFLIYFQGNSAPDKSGLPSDRFSAERTGGSVSTLTIQRTQQEDSAVYLCASSLQARNSPLHFGNGTRLTVT.

The genes are TRBV10-3 and TRBJ1-5; 7 positions agree with TRBD1. The CDR3 runs 15 residues. Germline V gene sequence: CDR1 ENHRY, CDR2 SYGVKD. J gave up 0 bases and V 5 bases, and 4 bases lay outside the gene matches. The CDR3, as DNA: TGTGCCATCAGTCCAGGGGGACTTAGCAATCAGCCCCAGCATTTT. Translation gives CAISPGGLSNQPQHF.

This rearrangement joins TRBV30 to TRBJ1-3; D is ambiguous. Germline CDR1 and CDR2: GTSNPN and SVGIG (reference sequence). The CDR3 consists of 16 residues. Trimming shortened V by 1 base and J by 3 bases, and 16 bases separated the two germline ends. The CDR3 bases are TGTGCCTGGAGTGATCGAAATAGGGCGGGTGGAAACACCATATATTTT. This encodes CAWSDRNRAGGNTIYF. The whole variable domain, filled in from reference TRBV30 and TRBJ1-3, reads SQTIHQWPATLVQPVGSPLSLECTVEGTSNPNLYWYRQAAGRGLQLLFYSVGIGQISSEVPQNLSASRPQDRQFILSSKKLLLSDSGFYLCAWSDRNRAGGNTIYFGEGSWLTVV.

V usage is TRBV7-2 and J usage is TRBJ2-4, with D uncertain. Trimming took off 6 bases at V and 0 bases at J, with 15 bases between the two ends. This CDR3 has 16 residues. The germline gives CDR1 SGHTA, CDR2 FQGNSA. The CDR3: CASSPAVSLAKNIQYF. The CDR3 coding sequence is TGTGCCAGCAGTCCCGCTGTTAGCTTAGCCAAAAACATTCAGTACTTC.

This clone is medium-sized within its sample. The chain carries TRBV4-2 and TRBJ2-7, with 8 positions matching TRBD2. This CDR3 is 14 amino acids long. The V gene end was trimmed by 4 bases and the J gene end by 2 bases; junction bases not matched to a gene: 4. Germline values: CDR1 LGHNA, CDR2 YNFKEQ. This CDR3 reads CASSPSGLAYEQYF. DNA for the CDR3: TGTGCCAGCAGCCCTTCGGGACTAGCCTACGAGCAGTACTTC.

The chain combines TRBV29-1 with TRBJ1-2; the D is unclear. The CDR3 contains 12 residues. V lost 7 bases, J lost 4 bases, and 13 bases lay in between. Germline CDR1 is SQVTM and CDR2 is ANQGSEA. This CDR3 is CSGLHGFYGYTF. The DNA of the CDR3 is TGCAGCGGACTTCATGGTTTCTATGGCTACACCTTC.

The V call is TRBV2, the J call TRBJ2-5; D is perhaps TRBD2 (5 bases). Germline lookup yields CDR1 SNHLY and CDR2 FYNNEI. The CDR3 has 11 residues. The germline V and J ends were trimmed by 2 bases and 7 bases, with 5 bases remaining between them. The CDR3 is CASSESGTQYF. The CDR3, as DNA: TGTGCCAGCAGTGAAAGCGGGACCCAGTACTTC.

This chain joins TRBV2 and TRBJ2-7, with a weak D call TRBD1 (6 bases). Germline V gene data show CDR1 as SNHLY and CDR2 as FYNNEI. The CDR3 is 13 residues long. Trimming cost V 3 bases and J 8 bases, with 14 bases left between them. The CDR3 DNA sequence: TGTGCCAGCAGTGATCGGCAGGGGTATAAGCAGTACTTC. Translating gives CASSDRQGYKQYF.

This sequence joins TRBV19 and TRBJ2-7; 8 bases map to TRBD1. The J segment lost 6 bases and the V segment lost 7 bases, leaving 8 bases of the junction unmatched. Germline CDR1 is LNHDA and CDR2 is SQIVND (reference sequence). The CDR3 totals 13 residues. As DNA, the CDR3 is TGTGCCAGTACCGGGACAGGCACGGGCGAGCAGTACTTC. It codes for CASTGTGTGEQYF.

The rearrangement joins TRBV4-1 to TRBJ2-1; D might be TRBD1 (6 bases). CDR3 length: 16 residues. The germline V and J ends were trimmed by 4 bases and 0 bases, with 13 bases remaining between them. From germline, CDR1 is MGHRA and CDR2 YSYEKL. The CDR3 is CASSRGPGVSYNEQFF. The CDR3 coding sequence is TGCGCCAGCAGCCGAGGACCAGGGGTCTCCTACAATGAGCAGTTCTTC.

This sequence joins TRBV2 and TRBJ2-1, with a tentative D call TRBD2 (5 bases). The CDR3 runs 12 residues. V lost 6 bases to trimming and J lost 9 bases, with 12 bases between them. From germline, CDR1 is SNHLY and CDR2 FYNNEI. Here the CDR3 reads CASRADYFEQFF. The CDR3 DNA reads TGTGCCAGCAGGGCAGACTATTTTGAGCAGTTCTTC.

The chain links TRBV30 to TRBJ1-6; 7 nucleotides agree with TRBD1. This CDR3 has 17 amino acids. Germline CDR1 and CDR2: GTSNPN and SVGIG (reference sequence). With 1 base clipped from V and 8 bases from J, the junction kept 14 bases outside the gene matches. The CDR3 DNA reads as TGTGCCTGGAGTGAAGGGGGCGCCCGGATTGGGGATTCACCCCTCCACTTT. It is translated as CAWSEGGARIGDSPLHF. The variable domain in full, with the rest retrieved from reference TRBV30 and TRBJ1-6, is SQTIHQWPATLVQPVGSPLSLECTVEGTSNPNLYWYRQAAGRGLQLLFYSVGIGQISSEVPQNLSASRPQDRQFILSSKKLLLSDSGFYLCAWSEGGARIGDSPLHFGNGTRLTVT.

The genes are TRBV19 and TRBJ1-1; D is unclear. The CDR3 loop spans 13 amino acids. Germline values: CDR1 LNHDA, CDR2 SQIVND (reference sequence). Trimming removed 5 bases at V and 1 base at J, with 8 bases between. This chain's CDR3 is CASSRGPNTEAFF. The CDR3 region has the DNA TGTGCCAGTAGTCGAGGGCCGAACACTGAAGCTTTCTTT.

This sequence joins TRBV6-2 or TRBV6-3 and TRBJ1-6, with a weak D call TRBD1 (5 bases). The germline V gene has CDR1 MNHEY and CDR2 SVGEGT. The CDR3 loop spans 15 amino acids. Trimming cost V 4 bases and J 10 bases, with 17 bases left between them. CDR3 nucleotides: TGTGCCAGCAGTTTTGAAGTGGGGGGACGGTCACCCCTCCACTTT. Translating gives CASSFEVGGRSPLHF.

The V call is TRBV27, the J call TRBJ1-5, with a weak D call TRBD1 (6 bases). The CDR3 extends over 12 amino acids. V lost 8 bases and J lost 4, with 9 bases in between. Germline V gene data show CDR1 as MNHEY and CDR2 as SMNVEV (reference sequence). Here the CDR3 reads CASGQGNQPQHF. CDR3 nucleotides: TGTGCCAGCGGTCAGGGGAATCAGCCCCAGCATTTT.

V and J are TRBV19 and TRBJ2-4, with TRBD1 as a possible D gene (5 bases). The CDR3 runs to 14 residues. Trimming shortened V by 0 bases and J by 6 bases, and 9 bases separated the two germline ends. The germline CDR1 and CDR2 sequences are LNHDA and SQIVND (reference sequence). CDR3 amino acids: CASSIDNQGNIQYF. The CDR3 DNA reads TGTGCCAGTAGTATAGATAATCAGGGAAACATTCAGTACTTC.

This chain uses TRBV5-4 with TRBJ2-7; a weak D match, TRBD2 (6 bases). Germline loops: CDR1 SGHNT, CDR2 YYREEE (reference sequence). CDR3 size: 13 residues. V lost 3 bases and J 6 bases, leaving 13 bases between the germline ends. The CDR3: CASSWGGKIEQYF. The CDR3, as DNA: TGTGCCAGCAGCTGGGGAGGTAAGATCGAGCAGTACTTC.

This clone was recorded only once. This rearrangement joins TRBV15 to TRBJ1-4, with TRBD1 identical over 9 bases. CDR1 and CDR2 (germline): LNHNV, YYDKDF (reference sequence). Trimming cost V 1 base and J 7 bases; bases outside gene matches: 7. The CDR3 spans 16 residues. CDR3 bases: TGTGCCACCAGCAGAGTTGGGGGACAGGGAGGTGAAAAACTGTTTTTT. It codes for CATSRVGGQGGEKLFF.

This chain joins TRBV5-1 and TRBJ2-5; TRBD1 agrees at 7 bases. The CDR3 consists of 16 residues. Germline V gene lookup returns CDR1 SGHRS and CDR2 YFSETQ. With V trimmed by 0 bases and J by 2 bases, 7 bases remained unmatched. CDR3 residues: CASSLAVGTVQETQYF. The CDR3 DNA follows: TGCGCCAGCAGCTTGGCTGTTGGGACAGTGCAAGAGACCCAGTACTTC. The variable domain in full, completed from reference TRBV5-1 and TRBJ2-5, reads KAGVTQTPRYLIKTRGQQVTLSCSPISGHRSVSWYQQTPGQGLQFLFEYFSETQRNKGNFPGRFSGRQFSNSRSEMNVSTLELGDSALYLCASSLAVGTVQETQYFGPGTRLLVL.

V usage is TRBV3-1 (or the pseudogene TRBV3-2) and J usage is TRBJ1-3; D not certain. V lost 1 base, J lost 0 bases, and 10 bases lay in between. CDR3 length: 16 residues. From germline, CDR1 is LGHDT and CDR2 YNNKEL (reference sequence). The CDR3 DNA reads as TGTGCCAGCAGCCAAGTATTAGGACTCTCTGGAAACACCATATATTTT. Translating gives CASSQVLGLSGNTIYF.

The V call is TRBV7-2, the J call TRBJ2-2, with D perhaps matching TRBD1 (5 bases). This CDR3 region has 16 residues. V was trimmed by 5 bases and J by 7 bases, leaving 20 bases between them. Germline assignment: CDR1 SGHTA and CDR2 FQGNSA. CDR3 sequence (DNA): TGTGCCAGCAGCCCCCAAAACTACAGGTTGGGCGGGGAGCTGTTTTTT. This sequence encodes CASSPQNYRLGGELFF.

The V and J genes are TRBV11-2 and TRBJ1-2, with a weak D call TRBD1 (5 bases). Germline-derived CDR1 and CDR2 are SGHAT and FQNNGV. CDR3 length equals 14 residues. Between the trimmed V and J ends, which lost 3 bases and 2 bases, there was a span of 10 bases. CDR3 loop: CASSFHRGNYGYTF. In DNA, the CDR3 is TGTGCCAGCAGCTTCCACCGGGGGAACTATGGCTACACCTTC.

The V call is TRBV7-8, the J call TRBJ1-1; 8 bases are shared with TRBD1. Germline CDR1 and CDR2: SGHVS and FQNEAQ. Trimming cost V 11 bases and J 5 bases; bases outside gene matches: 22. The CDR3 totals 17 residues. The CDR3 is CAVGVGGTGAFSTEAFF. The CDR3 DNA reads as TGTGCCGTAGGAGTTGGGGGGACAGGTGCATTTAGTACTGAAGCTTTCTTT. Full variable domain (rest looked up from reference TRBV7-8 and TRBJ1-1): GAGVSQSPRYKVAKRGQDVALRCDPISGHVSLFWYQQALGQGPEFLTYFQNEAQLDKSGLPSDRFFAERPEGSVSTLKIQRTQQEDSAVYLCAVGVGGTGAFSTEAFFGQGTRLTVV.

The rearrangement joins TRBV6-4 to TRBJ2-1, with D tentatively TRBD2 (5 bases). This CDR3 has 15 residues. V was cut by 6 bases and J by 2 bases, with 14 bases left in between. Germline assignment: CDR1 MRHNA and CDR2 SNTAGT. Written as DNA, the CDR3 is TGTGCCAGCAGCCCGAAAGCGGATCCCTACAATGAGCAGTTCTTC. Amino acid sequence: CASSPKADPYNEQFF.

The V call is TRBV12-3 or TRBV12-4, the J call TRBJ1-1, with D tentatively TRBD1 (5 bases). CDR3 length: 13 amino acids. Trimming left V 3 bases short and J 1 base short, with 6 bases between. The CDR3 coding sequence is TGTGCCAGCAGTTTCGGGGGGAACACTGAAGCTTTCTTT. Its translation is CASSFGGNTEAFF.

The genes are TRBV6-2 or TRBV6-3 and TRBJ1-5; 8 bases fit TRBD1. V lost 2 bases to trimming and J lost 2 bases; unmatched junction nucleotides: 5. CDR1 is MNHEY, CDR2 SVGEGT, per germline. The CDR3 has 16 amino acids. Here the CDR3 reads CASSYGPGGGNQPQHF. The CDR3 DNA is TGTGCCAGCAGTTACGGTCCAGGGGGCGGCAATCAGCCCCAGCATTTT.

This clone has more than one count but fewer than ten. This rearrangement joins TRBV3-1 (or the pseudogene TRBV3-2) to TRBJ1-5; D not resolved. Trimming removed 0 bases at V and 3 bases at J, with 3 bases between. Germline lookup yields CDR1 LGHDT and CDR2 YNNKEL (reference sequence). The length of the CDR3 is 13 residues. Here the CDR3 reads CASSQDYNQPQHF. The CDR3 DNA sequence: TGTGCCAGCAGCCAAGATTACAATCAGCCCCAGCATTTT.